The clone carrying this TCR beta chain occurred many times. This sample was taken from a study of CD8 T cells in ankylosing spondylitis. Looked up from germline, CDR1 is SGHTA and CDR2 is FQGNSA. With 5 bases removed from V and 3 bases from J, the gap between germline ends came to 13 bases. This CDR3 has 14 residues. Quantitative molecular-barcoded 5'-RACE generated the TCR beta libraries. TCRdb re-called the 5' RACE reads with MiXCR, one entry per CDR3 protein. The table shows around 130,000 distinct CDR3 sequences, with around 7% occurring only once. The chain links TRBV7-2 to TRBJ1-2, with D maybe TRBD1 (6 bases). Specimen: blood, either unsorted or a sorted T cell fraction (not recorded which). The clonotype comes from a male donor with ankylosing spondylitis or in good health (not recorded which). The CDR3 nucleotides read TGTGCCAGCAGCCCTCTGCGACAGGACTATGGCTACACCTTC. This encodes CASSPLRQDYGYTF.